Below are 20 T cell receptor beta chains sequenced from a single sample in a study of cytomegalovirus exposure and HLA in healthy donors. PCR used 60 Vbeta primers and 13 Jbeta primers. Data came from immunoSEQ multiplex PCR; TCRdb stores just in-frame clones and leaves some out. This sample's clone table lists 55,000 to 85,000 clones. The sample consisted of PBMCs. Receptors were obtained from a woman in her 30s in good health and CMV-seronegative.

The chain joins TRBV27 to TRBJ2-7; the match to TRBD2 covers 10 bases. Trimming took 6 bases from V and 2 from J; bases not matched to a gene: 10. This CDR3 has 16 amino acids. Germline values: CDR1 MNHEY, CDR2 SMNVEV (reference sequence). The CDR3 spells CASRPTIAGGPYEQYF. The CDR3 DNA follows: TGTGCCAGCAGGCCTACCATAGCGGGAGGCCCCTACGAGCAGTACTTC.

The V call is TRBV30, the J call TRBJ2-6; D possibly corresponds to TRBD1 (6 bases). The CDR3 extends over 13 amino acids. Trimming removed 8 bases from V and 4 bases from J, with 12 bases in between. The germline CDR1 and CDR2 sequences are GTSNPN and SVGIG (reference sequence). The CDR3 DNA reads as TGTGCCGGTGACAGGTCCGGGGCCAACGTCCTGACTTTC. Translated: CAGDRSGANVLTF.

The chain has TRBV7-9 and TRBJ1-6; 10 nucleotides align to TRBD1. The germline V gene has CDR1 SEHNR and CDR2 FQNEAQ (reference sequence). V was pared by 5 bases and J by 8 bases, with 18 bases of the junction left unmatched. This CDR3 is 19 amino acids long. The CDR3 reads CASSPRKGELGTGDSPLHF. CDR3 coding DNA: TGTGCCAGCAGCCCTAGGAAAGGGGAGTTGGGGACAGGGGATTCACCCCTCCACTTT.

The chain couples TRBV29-1 to TRBJ1-2, with 7 bases aligning to TRBD1. This CDR3 has 13 residues. J was trimmed by 5 bases and V by 6 bases; bases with no gene match: 9. Germline V lookup: CDR1 SQVTM, CDR2 ANQGSEA. The CDR3 is CSVAGTDVYGYTF. CDR3 nucleotides: TGCAGCGTGGCCGGGACAGATGTATATGGCTACACCTTC. Supplemented by reference TRBV29-1 and TRBJ1-2, the full variable domain reads SAVISQKPSRDICQRGTSLTIQCQVDSQVTMMFWYRQQPGQSLTLIATANQGSEATYESGFVIDKFPISRPNLTFSTLTVSNMSPEDSSIYLCSVAGTDVYGYTFGSGTRLTVV.

CDR3 sequence: CAWSVQTSGFYEQYF. CDR3 DNA: TGTGCCTGGAGTGTTCAGACTAGCGGGTTCTACGAGCAGTACTTC. This sequence joins TRBV30 and TRBJ2-7; 10 nucleotides align to TRBD2. Germline lookup yields CDR1 GTSNPN and CDR2 SVGIG (reference sequence). The CDR3 is 15 residues long. Trimming took 0 bases from V and 3 from J; bases not matched to a gene: 5.

This rearrangement joins TRBV9 to TRBJ2-3, with D possibly TRBD2 on 5 matching bases. Germline-derived CDR1 and CDR2 are SGDLS and YYNGEE. The CDR3 loop spans 15 amino acids. V lost 0 bases, J lost 5 bases, and 13 bases lay in between. The CDR3 nucleotides read TGTGCCAGCAGCGTAGGGAGCGAGGGAAGAGATACGCAGTATTTT. This translates into CASSVGSEGRDTQYF.

V usage is TRBV7-2 and J usage is TRBJ1-1, with 7 positions matching TRBD1. The CDR3 is 14 residues long. Germline loops: CDR1 SGHTA, CDR2 FQGNSA. J was trimmed by 1 base and V by 5 bases; bases with no gene match: 4. The CDR3 spells CASSQRTGNTEAFF. DNA of the CDR3: TGTGCCAGCAGCCAACGGACAGGGAACACTGAAGCTTTCTTT.

The CDR3 coding sequence is TGTGCCAGCTCACCAATGCTAGCGGGAGGGACAGATACGCAGTATTTT. Translating it yields CASSPMLAGGTDTQYF. The genes are TRBV18 and TRBJ2-3; TRBD2 matches at 12 bases. Germline lookup yields CDR1 KGHSH and CDR2 LQKENI. The junction had 3 bases not matched to a gene; V was cut back by 2 bases and J by 3 bases. The CDR3 is 16 amino acids. The full variable domain, completed using reference TRBV18 and TRBJ2-3, is NAGVMQNPRHLVRRRGQEARLRCSPMKGHSHVYWYRQLPEEGLKFMVYLQKENIIDESGMPKERFSAEFPKEGPSILRIQQVVRGDSAAYFCASSPMLAGGTDTQYFGPGTRLTVL.

V is TRBV18 and J is TRBJ2-1, with a tentative D call TRBD2 (7 bases). The CDR3 runs to 16 residues. Trimming stripped 0 bases from V and 8 bases from J, with 17 bases between. Germline assignment: CDR1 KGHSH and CDR2 LQKENI. CDR3 DNA: TGTGCCAGCTCACCACCGGGGGGAGGGGGAGTCGATGAGCAGTTCTTC. It codes for CASSPPGGGGVDEQFF.

A word on this clone: The sample holds other DNA sequences that translate to the same CDR3. This chain links TRBV4-1 with TRBJ1-5; 11 bases fit TRBD1. CDR3 length: 15 residues. V was clipped by 3 bases and J by 2 bases; unmatched bases: 0. Looked up from germline, CDR1 is MGHRA and CDR2 is YSYEKL. The CDR3 loop reads CASSQGQGGNQPQHF. CDR3 nucleotide sequence: TGCGCCAGCAGCCAGGGACAGGGGGGCAATCAGCCCCAGCATTTT.

The chain recombines TRBV5-4 with TRBJ2-5, with 8 bases identical to TRBD1. J lost 4 bases, V lost 4 bases, and 9 bases had no gene match. The CDR3 extends over 15 amino acids. Germline lookup yields CDR1 SGHNT and CDR2 YYREEE (reference sequence). CDR3 loop: CASSPRDRLGETQYF. The DNA of the CDR3 is TGTGCCAGCAGCCCTAGGGACAGGCTGGGAGAGACCCAGTACTTC.

The chain couples TRBV9 to TRBJ2-1; D gene uncertain. This CDR3 has 14 residues. Germline V gene sequence: CDR1 SGDLS, CDR2 YYNGEE. Trimming shortened V by 4 bases and J by 9 bases, and 17 bases separated the two germline ends. CDR3: CASSSRRGAVEQFF. For the CDR3, the DNA is TGTGCCAGCAGCAGTAGAAGAGGTGCCGTTGAGCAGTTCTTC.

This chain connects TRBV5-5 to TRBJ1-5; TRBD1 is a possible D gene (6 bases). CDR1 SGHKS and CDR2 YYEKEE come from the germline V gene (reference sequence). V dropped 2 bases and J dropped 1 base, with 10 bases sitting between them. The CDR3 is made up of 15 amino acids. The CDR3 DNA is TGTGCCAGCAGCTTCGGGACATCCAGCAATCAGCCCCAGCATTTT. Translating gives CASSFGTSSNQPQHF.

The chain is built from TRBV25-1 and TRBJ1-5, with 7 bases matching TRBD1. This CDR3 has 14 residues. In germline, CDR1 is MGHDK, CDR2 SYGVNS. Germline trimming cut 3 bases from V and 5 bases from J; bases unmatched to any gene: 4. The CDR3 DNA follows: TGTGCCAGCAGTGACGGGGACAGCTATCAGCCCCAGCATTTT. As protein: CASSDGDSYQPQHF.

The gene calls are TRBV2 and TRBJ1-2, with D possibly being TRBD1 (6 bases). Germline CDR1 and CDR2: SNHLY and FYNNEI. The V gene lost 10 bases and the J gene lost 4 bases, with 28 bases spanning the gap. This CDR3 contains 17 residues. The CDR3 coding sequence is TGTGCCACTATAGGGACCGGGCAGGGGCGATTGGGCTATGGCTACACCTTC. As protein: CATIGTGQGRLGYGYTF.

The rearrangement joins TRBV18 to TRBJ1-2, with TRBD1 matching over 7 bases. The CDR3 is made up of 15 amino acids. Germline loops: CDR1 KGHSH, CDR2 LQKENI. The J segment lost 5 bases and the V segment lost 5 bases, leaving 11 bases of the junction unmatched. The CDR3 DNA follows: TGTGCCAGCTCATCCTCGGACAGGACCGGGTATGGCTACACCTTC. Its translation is CASSSSDRTGYGYTF.

V is TRBV7-8 and J is TRBJ1-5; 10 bases match TRBD1. This CDR3 has 14 amino acids. Germline V gives CDR1 SGHVS, CDR2 FQNEAQ. Trimming at V came to 5 bases and at J to 7 bases, leaving 5 bases not matched to a gene. This CDR3 is CASSPDRGLQPQHF. In DNA form, the CDR3 reads TGTGCCAGCAGCCCCGACAGGGGGCTCCAGCCCCAGCATTTT.

The V gene is TRBV4-1, the J gene TRBJ2-5, with D possibly TRBD1 on 5 matching bases. This CDR3 spans 14 amino acids. CDR1 and CDR2 (germline): MGHRA, YSYEKL. Trimming stripped 1 base from V and 3 bases from J, with 9 bases between. The CDR3 DNA follows: TGCGCCAGCAGCCAAGTGGGCAGGGAAGAGACCCAGTACTTC. Encoded protein: CASSQVGREETQYF.

The chain is built from TRBV6-5 and TRBJ1-4; tentatively, D is TRBD1 (6 bases). The CDR3 is 13 amino acids. In germline, CDR1 is MNHEY, CDR2 SVGAGI. The germline V and J ends were trimmed by 6 bases and 16 bases, with 21 bases remaining between them. The CDR3 sequence is CASSPRSQGGKFF. The CDR3 DNA follows: TGTGCCAGCAGCCCCAGGTCCCAAGGGGGAAAGTTTTTT.

This chain joins TRBV13 and TRBJ2-7; D not certain. The germline V gene encodes CDR1 PRHDT and CDR2 FYEKMQ (reference sequence). The CDR3 is 13 amino acids. V dropped 0 bases and J dropped 3 bases, with 6 bases sitting between them. CDR3 region: CASSLGLGYEQYF. CDR3 coding DNA: TGTGCCAGCAGCTTAGGCCTCGGCTACGAGCAGTACTTC.